Following are 17 T cell receptor beta chains from one sample sequenced in a study of OX40 agonist ivuxolimab in advanced cancers. Profiling relied on immunoSEQ multiplex PCR, and the TCRdb table lists in-frame clones only, not all of them. The data show about 100,000 clones, about four fifths seen once. This material consisted of CD4+ or CD8+ T cells sorted from blood, taken in a trial of the OX40 agonist ivuxolimab. These receptors all stem from an adult with an advanced solid tumor such as melanoma, head and neck, liver or kidney cancer.

This sequence joins TRBV11-1 and TRBJ2-7; 9 positions match TRBD2. The J segment lost 1 base and the V segment lost 5 bases, leaving 6 bases of the junction unmatched. The CDR3 totals 15 residues. Per germline, CDR1 SGHAT and CDR2 FQDESV (reference sequence). The CDR3 loop reads CASSVNLAGSYEQYF. DNA of the CDR3: TGTGCCAGCAGCGTAAACCTAGCGGGGTCCTACGAGCAGTACTTC.

This clone was seen only once. The chain combines TRBV4-1 with TRBJ1-3, with 9 bases that match TRBD1. The V gene's germline CDR1 is MGHRA and CDR2 YSYEKL. The CDR3 has 16 amino acids. V shed 0 bases and J 0 bases; nucleotides not matched to a gene: 0. The CDR3 spells CASSQETGGSGNTIYF. The CDR3 bases are TGCGCCAGCAGCCAAGAGACAGGGGGCTCTGGAAACACCATATATTTT.

This chain joins TRBV25-1 and TRBJ1-3; 7 bases agree with TRBD1. V lost 5 bases and J lost 4; bases outside the gene matches: 5. The CDR3 has 14 amino acids. Germline values: CDR1 MGHDK, CDR2 SYGVNS. The CDR3, as DNA: TGTGCCAGCAGTCCGACAGGGTCCGGAAACACCATATATTTT. This sequence encodes CASSPTGSGNTIYF.

V is TRBV4-1 and J is TRBJ1-1, with 8 bases matching TRBD1. Germline V gene data show CDR1 as MGHRA and CDR2 as YSYEKL. Trimming took 2 bases from V and 6 from J; bases not matched to a gene: 11. This CDR3 region has 16 residues. The CDR3 region is CASSQTGGFIGPEAFF. For the CDR3, the DNA is TGCGCCAGCAGCCAAACAGGGGGTTTTATTGGTCCTGAAGCTTTCTTT.

The count of this clone is one. The chain is built from TRBV4-3 and TRBJ2-1; a possible D gene is TRBD2 (5 bases). Germline CDR1 reads LGHNA; CDR2 reads YSLEER. V gave up 0 bases and J gave up 9 bases, with 9 bases separating them. CDR3 length: 13 residues. The CDR3 protein is CASSQDRETEQFF. The DNA for the CDR3 is TGCGCCAGCAGCCAAGATAGGGAGACTGAGCAGTTCTTC.

The J gene is TRBJ2-3, the V gene TRBV6-5; 8 bases map to TRBD2. Trimming took 2 bases from V and 5 from J; bases not matched to a gene: 3. Per the germline V gene, CDR1 is MNHEY and CDR2 is SVGAGI. The CDR3 runs to 14 residues. For the CDR3, the DNA is TGTGCCAGCAGTTACAGCGGGGGCGGAGATACGCAGTATTTT. Translated, it gives CASSYSGGGDTQYF.

This clone was seen once. V and J are TRBV2 and TRBJ2-7, with TRBD2 matching over 7 bases. The CDR3 runs 16 residues. CDR1 is SNHLY and CDR2 is FYNNEI in the germline V gene. Trimming at V came to 1 base and at J to 3 bases, leaving 9 bases not matched to a gene. In DNA, the CDR3 is TGTGCCAGCAGTGAAGGGGGGGGACGGGACGTCTACGAGCAGTACTTC. It yields the protein CASSEGGGRDVYEQYF.

This chain links TRBV7-2 with TRBJ1-2; tentative D call: TRBD1 (6 bases). Trimming removed 1 base at V and 2 bases at J, with 11 bases between. CDR1 and CDR2 (germline): SGHTA, FQGNSA. This CDR3 has 15 amino acids. The CDR3 region is CASSLVQGSNYGYTF. DNA for the CDR3: TGTGCCAGCAGCTTAGTACAGGGATCCAACTATGGCTACACCTTC.

The chain links TRBV2 to TRBJ1-4; no clear D gene. V lost 2 bases, J lost 10 bases, and 14 bases lay in between. The germline V gene encodes CDR1 SNHLY and CDR2 FYNNEI. CDR3 length: 14 amino acids. Here the CDR3 reads CASSERPGPGKLFF. As DNA, the CDR3 is TGTGCCAGCAGTGAACGTCCCGGGCCCGGAAAACTGTTTTTT. Using reference TRBV2 and TRBJ1-4 for the parts outside the CDR3, the full variable domain is EPEVTQTPSHQVTQMGQEVILRCVPISNHLYFYWYRQILGQKVEFLVSFYNNEISEKSEIFDDQFSVERPDGSNFTLKIRSTKLEDSAMYFCASSERPGPGKLFFGSGTQLSVL.

The rearrangement links TRBV7-8 to TRBJ2-1, with D perhaps TRBD2 (5 bases). V was shortened by 4 bases and J by 5 bases, with 9 bases between the two germline ends. The CDR3 contains 13 residues. CDR1 and CDR2 (germline): SGHVS, FQNEAQ. Here the CDR3 reads CASSYTSNNEQFF. The CDR3 DNA reads as TGTGCCAGCAGCTATACTAGTAACAATGAGCAGTTCTTC.

This clone came up a few times. The identical CDR3 is also encoded by other nucleotide sequences in the sample. This rearrangement joins TRBV2 to TRBJ2-3, with 11 positions matching TRBD2. There are 16 residues in the CDR3. CDR1 is SNHLY and CDR2 is FYNNEI in the germline V gene. V gave up 5 bases and J gave up 4 bases; unmatched junction bases: 8. This CDR3 is CASSNRLAGRADTQYF. Written as DNA, the CDR3 is TGTGCCAGCAGTAATAGACTAGCGGGGAGAGCAGATACGCAGTATTTT. Drawing the rest from reference TRBV2 and TRBJ2-3, the complete variable domain is EPEVTQTPSHQVTQMGQEVILRCVPISNHLYFYWYRQILGQKVEFLVSFYNNEISEKSEIFDDQFSVERPDGSNFTLKIRSTKLEDSAMYFCASSNRLAGRADTQYFGPGTRLTVL.

The chain couples TRBV15 to TRBJ1-2; D remains unclear. The V gene lost 3 bases and the J gene lost 0 bases, with 17 bases spanning the gap. CDR3 size: 17 residues. Germline V lookup: CDR1 LNHNV, CDR2 YYDKDF (reference sequence). CDR3 DNA sequence: TGTGCCACCAGCAGGAGTACCTCCAGGAAAACTAACTATGGCTACACCTTC. This gives the protein CATSRSTSRKTNYGYTF.

CDR3 in amino acids: CASSPSGRAGELFF. The CDR3 DNA reads as TGTGCCAGCTCACCATCCGGGAGGGCCGGGGAGCTGTTTTTT. The rearrangement joins TRBV18 to TRBJ2-2; 8 bases align to TRBD2. Looked up from germline, CDR1 is KGHSH and CDR2 is LQKENI. Unmatched junction bases numbered 2, after V lost 2 bases and J lost 6 bases. CDR3 length: 14 residues.

The rearrangement links TRBV9 to TRBJ2-1; D is perhaps TRBD1 (6 bases). Looked up from germline, CDR1 is SGDLS and CDR2 is YYNGEE. The CDR3 totals 14 residues. V lost 5 bases, J lost 8 bases, and 17 bases lay in between. CDR3 region: CASRQGDFFDEQFF. For the CDR3, the DNA is TGTGCCAGCAGACAGGGTGATTTTTTTGATGAGCAGTTCTTC. Together with reference TRBV9 and TRBJ2-1, the CDR3 gives the full variable domain: DSGVTQTPKHLITATGQRVTLRCSPRSGDLSVYWYQQSLDQGLQFLIQYYNGEERAKGNILERFSAQQFPDLHSELNLSSLELGDSALYFCASRQGDFFDEQFFGPGTRLTVL.

The chain links TRBV19 to TRBJ2-3; D unresolved. The CDR3 consists of 14 residues. V was trimmed by 9 bases and J by 4 bases, leaving 17 bases between them. Germline loops: CDR1 LNHDA, CDR2 SQIVND (reference sequence). The CDR3 DNA sequence: TGTGCCAGCGCCCTCTCTGGGGTTGCAGATACGCAGTATTTT. Translating gives CASALSGVADTQYF.

CDR3 in amino acids: CASRKRVSTDTQYF. The CDR3 region has the DNA TGCGCCAGCAGGAAGCGGGTCTCCACAGATACGCAGTATTTT. This rearrangement joins TRBV5-1 to TRBJ2-3; D is perhaps TRBD2 (6 bases). Looked up from germline, CDR1 is SGHRS and CDR2 is YFSETQ. V was cut by 5 bases and J by 2 bases, with 12 bases left in between. The CDR3 length is 14 residues.

The chain recombines TRBV7-9 with TRBJ2-3; D not certain. The CDR3 length is 14 residues. Trimming removed 6 bases from V and 0 bases from J, with 10 bases in between. The germline CDR1 and CDR2 sequences are SEHNR and FQNEAQ (reference sequence). The CDR3 region is CASRIESSTDTQYF. As DNA, the CDR3 is TGTGCCAGCAGAATTGAATCTAGCACAGATACGCAGTATTTT.